The 32 T cell receptor beta chains given below trace back to one sample, sequenced in a study of PD-1 blockade in classical Hodgkin lymphoma. The protocol was immunoSEQ multiplex PCR, while the TCRdb copy is restricted to in-frame clones and leaves out a portion. The sample contains 90,000 to 120,000 clones, roughly 87% of which appear only once. Each patient's relapse followed autologous stem cell transplantation, and brentuximab vedotin exposure varied. Specimen: peripheral blood mononuclear cells (PBMCs), collected before the second cycle of nivolumab. These receptor sequences come from a human donor with classical Hodgkin lymphoma.

The chain is built from TRBV5-6 and TRBJ2-7, with D uncertain. Trimming left V 3 bases short and J 0 bases short, with 16 bases between. The CDR3 consists of 16 residues. Germline-derived CDR1 and CDR2 are SGHDT and YYEEEE. The CDR3 sequence is CASSSLVGLSSYEQYF. CDR3 DNA sequence: TGTGCCAGCAGCTCACTTGTGGGGTTGAGCTCCTACGAGCAGTACTTC.

This clone was seen just once. The chain recombines TRBV5-1 with TRBJ1-4, with 7 nucleotides matching TRBD1. Germline CDR1 SGHRS, CDR2 YFSETQ. The CDR3 is 14 residues long. Trimming removed 4 bases from V and 8 bases from J; junction bases left unmatched: 8. The CDR3 DNA is TGCGCCAGCAGCCGACGACAGGGTGGAGAAAAACTGTTTTTT. Its translation: CASSRRQGGEKLFF.

The chain employs TRBV5-4 and TRBJ2-5; weak D call: TRBD1 (6 bases). The V gene lost 4 bases and the J gene lost 4 bases, with 17 bases spanning the gap. Germline V gene sequence: CDR1 SGHNT, CDR2 YYREEE (reference sequence). The length of the CDR3 is 15 residues. The chain's CDR3 is CASSRPRDTGETQYF. The CDR3 DNA sequence: TGTGCCAGCAGCCGCCCCCGGGACACTGGAGAGACCCAGTACTTC.

This clone appeared once. The V gene is TRBV5-5, the J gene TRBJ2-7; D uncertain. Germline V lookup: CDR1 SGHKS, CDR2 YYEKEE (reference sequence). This CDR3 comprises 14 residues. Trimming removed 1 base at V and 7 bases at J, with 15 bases between. The CDR3 coding sequence is TGTGCCAGCAGCTTGAGCACCGGGCCTCGAGAGCAGTACTTC. It is translated as CASSLSTGPREQYF.

This chain joins TRBV11-2 and TRBJ1-1; D is ambiguous. CDR1 and CDR2 (germline): SGHAT, FQNNGV. V shed 3 bases and J shed 0 bases, with 14 bases lying between them. This CDR3 is 16 amino acids long. The CDR3 loop reads CASSLSVGQMNTEAFF. CDR3 DNA: TGTGCCAGCAGCTTGAGCGTCGGCCAGATGAACACTGAAGCTTTCTTT.

The rearrangement joins TRBV27 to TRBJ1-1; D gene uncertain. The length of the CDR3 is 12 residues. The ends were cut back, 8 bases at V and 6 bases at J, with 13 bases in the middle. CDR1 and CDR2 from the germline V gene are MNHEY and SMNVEV (reference sequence). As DNA, the CDR3 is TGTGCCAGCCAGAGAGGTGTCGCTGAAGCTTTCTTT. Translation: CASQRGVAEAFF.

V is TRBV18 and J is TRBJ2-1; 13 positions agree with TRBD2. The germline CDR1 and CDR2 sequences are KGHSH and LQKENI. V lost 2 bases and J lost 4; bases outside the gene matches: 5. The CDR3 runs 17 residues. Here the CDR3 DNA reads TGTGCCAGCTCACCAGGGACTAGCGGGAAAGGTTACAATGAGCAGTTCTTC. It yields the protein CASSPGTSGKGYNEQFF.

V gene TRBV7-9 combines with J gene TRBJ2-5; TRBD1 might be the D (5 bases). Trimming removed 4 bases from V and 3 bases from J, with 9 bases in between. The CDR3 covers 13 residues. In germline, CDR1 is SEHNR, CDR2 FQNEAQ (reference sequence). For the CDR3, the DNA is TGTGCCAGCAGCTGGGTCAGGGAAGAGACCCAGTACTTC. This translates into CASSWVREETQYF.

The chain recombines TRBV4-1 with TRBJ1-2; D call uncertain. CDR3 size: 15 residues. Trimming took off 1 base at V and 4 bases at J, with 13 bases between the two ends. The germline V gene has CDR1 MGHRA and CDR2 YSYEKL. CDR3 amino acids: CASSQAPGTTYGYTF. Written as DNA, the CDR3 is TGCGCCAGCAGCCAAGCTCCGGGAACCACCTATGGCTACACCTTC.

The chain joins TRBV4-1 to TRBJ2-7, with 16 bases matching TRBD2. Germline CDR1 reads MGHRA; CDR2 reads YSYEKL. Germline trimming cut 3 bases from V and 2 bases from J; bases unmatched to any gene: 13. CDR3 length: 20 amino acids. DNA of the CDR3: TGCGCCAGCAGCCAGGAGGGGGGACTAGCGGGAGGGAGTTACGCCTACGAGCAGTACTTC. This codes for CASSQEGGLAGGSYAYEQYF.

This chain links TRBV29-1 with TRBJ2-7; D is possibly TRBD1 (5 bases). V gave up 4 bases and J gave up 5 bases, with 15 bases separating them. The CDR3 consists of 13 residues. Germline assignment: CDR1 SQVTM and CDR2 ANQGSEA. In DNA form, the CDR3 reads TGCAGCGTTGGGACAAGGTCCACCAACGAGCAGTACTTC. Translation gives CSVGTRSTNEQYF.

The chain carries TRBV7-6 and TRBJ2-5; a possible D gene is TRBD2 (6 bases). Germline values: CDR1 SGHVS, CDR2 FNYEAQ. V lost 1 base to trimming and J lost 1 base, with 13 bases between them. The CDR3 covers 16 residues. The CDR3 sequence is CASSLDPGGVQETQYF. The CDR3 bases are TGTGCCAGCAGCTTAGACCCCGGCGGGGTCCAAGAGACCCAGTACTTC.

The V call is TRBV12-1, the J call TRBJ1-4; the D call TRBD1 from the table was never checked on the DNA. TRBV12-1 is deemed a pseudogene. The CDR3 covers 15 residues. CDR3 in DNA: TGTGCCAGCAGCCGAGACAGGGAGACTAATGAAAAACTGTTTTTT. It is translated as CASSRDRETNEKLFF.

V is TRBV5-1 and J is TRBJ2-7; possible D gene TRBD1, 9 bases. The V and J ends lost 8 bases and 3 bases respectively, with 15 bases between them. The CDR3 is 13 amino acids. CDR1 and CDR2 from the germline V gene are SGHRS and YFSETQ. The DNA for the CDR3 is TGCGCCAGTAGCGGGACAGGGAACTACGAGCAGTACTTC. This codes for CASSGTGNYEQYF. Full variable domain (outside the CDR3, taken from reference TRBV5-1 and TRBJ2-7): KAGVTQTPRYLIKTRGQQVTLSCSPISGHRSVSWYQQTPGQGLQFLFEYFSETQRNKGNFPGRFSGRQFSNSRSEMNVSTLELGDSALYLCASSGTGNYEQYFGPGTRLTVT.

The CDR3 sequence: CASSSGTSGKADTQYF. The CDR3 nucleotides read TGTGCCAGCAGCTCGGGGACTAGCGGGAAAGCAGATACGCAGTATTTT. The rearrangement links TRBV7-2 to TRBJ2-3, with 13 bases lining up with TRBD2. Germline V lookup: CDR1 SGHTA, CDR2 FQGNSA. There are 16 residues in the CDR3. J gave up 4 bases and V 4 bases, and 5 bases lay outside the gene matches. The complete variable domain, with remaining parts taken from reference TRBV7-2 and TRBJ2-3, reads GAGVSQSPSNKVTEKGKDVELRCDPISGHTALYWYRQSLGQGLEFLIYFQGNSAPDKSGLPSDRFSAERTGGSVSTLTIQRTQQEDSAVYLCASSSGTSGKADTQYFGPGTRLTVL.

The chain links TRBV30 to TRBJ1-1; no firm D call. Germline CDR1 GTSNPN, CDR2 SVGIG (reference sequence). V was shortened by 4 bases and J by 11 bases, with 14 bases between the two germline ends. CDR3 length: 11 amino acids. The DNA for the CDR3 is TGTGCCTGGAACTCGGGAAATCGGGCTTTCTTT. Translated, it gives CAWNSGNRAFF. The variable domain in full, completed from reference TRBV30 and TRBJ1-1, reads SQTIHQWPATLVQPVGSPLSLECTVEGTSNPNLYWYRQAAGRGLQLLFYSVGIGQISSEVPQNLSASRPQDRQFILSSKKLLLSDSGFYLCAWNSGNRAFFGQGTRLTVV.

The DNA of the CDR3 is TGCGCCAGCAGCCGGACAGGCGCCCTCAATCAGCCCCAGCATTTT. Protein product: CASSRTGALNQPQHF. The rearrangement joins TRBV4-3 to TRBJ1-5, with 7 bases that match TRBD1. J lost 3 bases, V lost 4 bases, and 6 bases had no gene match. CDR3 length: 15 residues. Looked up from germline, CDR1 is LGHNA and CDR2 is YSLEER.

The V and J genes are TRBV6-5 and TRBJ1-2; weak D call: TRBD1 (5 bases). Germline CDR1 MNHEY, CDR2 SVGAGI. Between the trimmed V and J ends, which lost 5 bases and 4 bases, there was a span of 14 bases. CDR3 length: 14 amino acids. The CDR3 is CASSDPGPPYGYTF. The CDR3 bases are TGTGCCAGCAGTGATCCGGGACCTCCCTATGGCTACACCTTC.

This clone was recorded only once. V and J are TRBV6-1 and TRBJ1-2, with unresolved D. The CDR3 loop spans 17 amino acids. Germline-derived CDR1 and CDR2 are MNHNS and SASEGT. V was pared by 2 bases and J by 6 bases, with 22 bases between. The CDR3 region is CASSELTEQLAFHGYTF. The CDR3 bases are TGTGCCAGCAGTGAACTTACCGAACAGTTGGCGTTCCATGGCTACACCTTC.

The V call is TRBV4-2, the J call TRBJ2-3, with TRBD2 matching over 8 bases. CDR3 length: 16 amino acids. V dropped 4 bases and J dropped 1; count of bases not matched to a gene: 7. Germline assignment: CDR1 LGHNA and CDR2 YNFKEQ. CDR3 nucleotide sequence: TGTGCCAGCAGCCCGAAAGGGCGGGAGGGCACAGATACGCAGTATTTT. This codes for CASSPKGREGTDTQYF.

The genes are TRBV5-5 and TRBJ1-1, with D maybe TRBD1 (5 bases). The CDR3 contains 14 residues. V was clipped by 2 bases and J by 1 base, with 9 bases between them. CDR1 and CDR2 (germline): SGHKS, YYEKEE (reference sequence). This CDR3 is CASSFRGQNTEAFF. In nucleotides, the CDR3 is TGTGCCAGCAGCTTCCGGGGCCAGAACACTGAAGCTTTCTTT.

J is TRBJ2-2 and V is TRBV7-9; D is possibly TRBD1 or TRBD2 (6 bases each). V shed 3 bases and J shed 9 bases, with 8 bases lying between them. The CDR3 extends over 12 amino acids. In germline, CDR1 is SEHNR, CDR2 FQNEAQ (reference sequence). The CDR3 DNA sequence: TGTGCCAGCAGCTTGGGGGGCTGGGAGCTGTTTTTT. Translated, it gives CASSLGGWELFF.

The CDR3 loop is CAWRGGSPYNEQFF. The CDR3 DNA reads TGTGCCTGGAGGGGGGGTAGCCCCTACAATGAGCAGTTCTTC. The chain combines TRBV30 with TRBJ2-1, with a possible D match to TRBD2 (6 bases). This CDR3 spans 14 amino acids. With 3 bases removed from V and 2 bases from J, the gap between germline ends came to 11 bases. Germline V gene sequence: CDR1 GTSNPN, CDR2 SVGIG (reference sequence).

V is TRBV4-2 and J is TRBJ1-1, with unresolved D. CDR3 length: 14 residues. Germline V gene lookup returns CDR1 LGHNA and CDR2 YNFKEQ. Trimming took off 0 bases at V and 11 bases at J, with 16 bases between the two ends. The CDR3 nucleotides read TGTGCCAGCAGCCAAGACCGTGGCAGCCGGAAGGCTTTCTTT. Translating gives CASSQDRGSRKAFF.

This sequence joins TRBV12-5 and TRBJ1-2; D unresolved. The CDR3 loop spans 14 amino acids. Germline CDR1 reads LGHNT; CDR2 reads FRNRAP. V gave up 0 bases and J gave up 2 bases, with 7 bases separating them. CDR3 protein: CASGLVGGNYGYTF. The CDR3 region has the DNA TGTGCTAGTGGTTTGGTAGGCGGAAACTATGGCTACACCTTC.

This chain uses TRBV30 with TRBJ1-1; 10 bases line up with TRBD1. V lost 1 base and J lost 0; bases outside the gene matches: 8. This CDR3 comprises 17 residues. Germline V lookup: CDR1 GTSNPN, CDR2 SVGIG (reference sequence). The CDR3 sequence: CAWSGGQGMSMNTEAFF. For the CDR3, the DNA is TGTGCCTGGAGTGGGGGACAGGGGATGAGCATGAACACTGAAGCTTTCTTT.

The genes are TRBV6-1 and TRBJ2-7; D gene ambiguous. The length of the CDR3 is 9 residues. V lost 8 bases to trimming and J lost 5 bases, with 4 bases between them. Germline-derived CDR1 and CDR2 are MNHNS and SASEGT. Written as DNA, the CDR3 is TGTGCCAGCCCACACGAGCAGTACTTC. Its translation: CASPHEQYF.

The genes are TRBV15 and TRBJ1-5; no firm D call. The length of the CDR3 is 16 residues. Trimming stripped 0 bases from V and 3 bases from J, with 12 bases between. Germline loops: CDR1 LNHNV, CDR2 YYDKDF (reference sequence). The CDR3 loop reads CATSRDSFPINQPQHF. In DNA form, the CDR3 reads TGTGCCACCAGCAGAGATAGTTTCCCGATCAATCAGCCCCAGCATTTT.

V and J are TRBV4-1 and TRBJ2-7; 11 bases line up with TRBD2. Looked up from germline, CDR1 is MGHRA and CDR2 is YSYEKL. With 2 bases clipped from V and 5 bases from J, the junction kept 5 bases outside the gene matches. This CDR3 has 15 amino acids. The CDR3 region has the DNA TGCGCCAGCAGCCAACTTATAGCGGGGGGGAACGAGCAGTACTTC. It yields the protein CASSQLIAGGNEQYF.

The genes are TRBV5-4 and TRBJ2-2; TRBD2 matches 14 bases. CDR3 length equals 17 residues. Trimming took 3 bases from V and 4 from J; bases not matched to a gene: 5. CDR1 and CDR2 from the germline V gene are SGHNT and YYREEE (reference sequence). CDR3 region: CASSSPGLAGVTGELFF. In DNA form, the CDR3 reads TGTGCCAGCAGCTCGCCGGGACTAGCGGGAGTCACCGGGGAGCTGTTTTTT.

This clone was detected only once. The V and J genes are TRBV4-3 and TRBJ2-7; D perhaps matches TRBD2 (5 bases). CDR1 and CDR2 from the germline V gene are LGHNA and YSLEER. Trimming removed 1 base at V and 5 bases at J, with 15 bases between. The CDR3 consists of 15 residues. The CDR3 here is CASSQVEGPRNEQYF. Written as DNA, the CDR3 is TGCGCCAGCAGCCAAGTTGAGGGCCCCCGGAACGAGCAGTACTTC.

This chain uses TRBV7-2 with TRBJ1-5; maybe TRBD1 (5 bases). V shed 3 bases and J shed 7 bases, with 19 bases lying between them. Germline CDR1 reads SGHTA; CDR2 reads FQGNSA. CDR3 size: 16 residues. CDR3 sequence reads: CASSLRPTIKGQPQHF. In DNA, the CDR3 is TGTGCCAGCAGCTTGAGACCCACGATTAAGGGGCAGCCCCAGCATTTT.